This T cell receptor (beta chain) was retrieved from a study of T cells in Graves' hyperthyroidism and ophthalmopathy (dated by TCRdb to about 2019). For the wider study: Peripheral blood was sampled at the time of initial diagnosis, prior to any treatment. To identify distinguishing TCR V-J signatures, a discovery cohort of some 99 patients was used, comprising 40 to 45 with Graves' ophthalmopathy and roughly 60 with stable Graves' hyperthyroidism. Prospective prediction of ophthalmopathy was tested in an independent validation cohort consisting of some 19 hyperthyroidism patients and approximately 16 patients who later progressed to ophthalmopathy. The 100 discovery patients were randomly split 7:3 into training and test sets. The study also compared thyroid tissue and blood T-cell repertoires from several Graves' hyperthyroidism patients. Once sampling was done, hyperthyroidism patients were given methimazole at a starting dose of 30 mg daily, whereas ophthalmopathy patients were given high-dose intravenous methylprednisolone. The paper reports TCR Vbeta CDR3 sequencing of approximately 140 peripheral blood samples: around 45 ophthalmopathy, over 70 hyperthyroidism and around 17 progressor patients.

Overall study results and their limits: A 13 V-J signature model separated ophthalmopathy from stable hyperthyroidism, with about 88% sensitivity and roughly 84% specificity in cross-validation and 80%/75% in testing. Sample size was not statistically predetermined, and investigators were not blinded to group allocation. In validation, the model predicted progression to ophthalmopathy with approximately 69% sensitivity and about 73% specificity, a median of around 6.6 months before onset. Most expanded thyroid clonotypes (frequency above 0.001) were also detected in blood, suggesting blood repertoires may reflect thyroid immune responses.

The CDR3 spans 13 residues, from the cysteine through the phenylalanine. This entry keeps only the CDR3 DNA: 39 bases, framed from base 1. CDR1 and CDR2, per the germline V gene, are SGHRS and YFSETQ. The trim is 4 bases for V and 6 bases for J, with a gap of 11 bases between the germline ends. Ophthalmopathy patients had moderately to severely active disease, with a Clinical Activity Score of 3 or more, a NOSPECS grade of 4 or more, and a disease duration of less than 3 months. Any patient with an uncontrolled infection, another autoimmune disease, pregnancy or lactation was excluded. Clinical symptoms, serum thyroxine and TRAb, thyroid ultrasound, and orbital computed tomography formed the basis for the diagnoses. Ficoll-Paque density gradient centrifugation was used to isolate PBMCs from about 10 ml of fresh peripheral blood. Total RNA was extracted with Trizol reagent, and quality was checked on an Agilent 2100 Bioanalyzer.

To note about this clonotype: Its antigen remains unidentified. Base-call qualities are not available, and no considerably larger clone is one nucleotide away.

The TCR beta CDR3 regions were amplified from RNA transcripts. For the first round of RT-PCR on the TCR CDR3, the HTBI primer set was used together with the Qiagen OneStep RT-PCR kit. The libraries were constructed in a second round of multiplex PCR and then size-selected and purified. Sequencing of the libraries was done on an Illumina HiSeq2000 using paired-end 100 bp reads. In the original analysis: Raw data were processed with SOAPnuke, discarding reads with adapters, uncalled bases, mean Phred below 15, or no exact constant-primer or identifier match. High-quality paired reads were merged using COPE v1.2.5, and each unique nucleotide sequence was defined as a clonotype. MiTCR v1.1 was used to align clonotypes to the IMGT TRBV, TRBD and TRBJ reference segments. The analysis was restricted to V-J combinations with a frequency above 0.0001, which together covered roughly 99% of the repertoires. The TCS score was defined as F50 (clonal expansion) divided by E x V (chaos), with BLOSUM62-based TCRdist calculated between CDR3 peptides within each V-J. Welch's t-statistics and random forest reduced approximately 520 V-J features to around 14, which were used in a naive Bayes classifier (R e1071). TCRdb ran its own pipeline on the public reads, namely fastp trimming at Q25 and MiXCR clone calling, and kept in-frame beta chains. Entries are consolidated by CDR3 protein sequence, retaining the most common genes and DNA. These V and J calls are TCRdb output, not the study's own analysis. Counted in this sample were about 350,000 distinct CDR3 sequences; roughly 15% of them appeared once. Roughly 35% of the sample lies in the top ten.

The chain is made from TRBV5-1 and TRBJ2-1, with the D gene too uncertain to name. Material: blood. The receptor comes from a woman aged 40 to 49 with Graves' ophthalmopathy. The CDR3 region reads CASSHPTINEQFF. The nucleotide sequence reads TGCGCCAGCAGCCACCCTACGATCAATGAGCAGTTCTTC. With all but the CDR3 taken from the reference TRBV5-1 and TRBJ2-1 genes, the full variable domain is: KAGVTQTPRYLIKTRGQQVTLSCSPISGHRSVSWYQQTPGQGLQFLFEYFSETQRNKGNFPGRFSGRQFSNSRSEMNVSTLELGDSALYLCASSHPTINEQFFGPGTRLTVL.